This entry is about one T cell receptor beta chain. Its antigen is currently unknown. The sample comes from a study of long-term antiretroviral therapy in people with HIV. General study results and limits: There were no data on ART adherence, viral resistance or therapy changes, a gap that limits inferences about post-ART repertoire changes. Post-ART samples showed increased diversity that remained below transplant donor control levels. Against controls, HIV repertoires showed narrower ranges of CDR3 length.

Researchers ran immunoSEQ v3.0 at survey level. Sequencing aimed at roughly 40,000-55,000 T-cell genomes per sample. Only in-frame clones appear in the TCRdb table, and some are missing; sequencing was by immunoSEQ multiplex PCR. The repertoire holds over 25,000 clones, nearly 85% seen once, with around a tenth in the top ten. Source: unsorted PBMCs, taken 0.8 years before starting antiretroviral therapy. This receptor was identified in a man aged 18 to 30 with HIV.

The CDR3 DNA follows: TGTGCCAGCACCCCGGGACAGAGCAATCAGCCCCAGCATTTT. This translates into CASTPGQSNQPQHF. The chain couples TRBV7-9 to TRBJ1-5, with 7 nucleotides matching TRBD1. V trimming: 7 bases; J trimming: 1 base; junction bases outside the gene matches: 4. Germline-derived CDR1 and CDR2 are SEHNR and FQNEAQ (reference sequence). The CDR3 totals 14 residues.